The 30 T cell receptor beta chains in this list originate from one sample, sequenced in a study of T cells in Graves' hyperthyroidism and ophthalmopathy. Amplification of TCR beta CDR3 regions was performed using RNA transcripts as template. The HTBI primer set drove a first-round RT-PCR of the TCR CDR3. One entry per CDR3 protein, called by TCRdb with MiXCR from the multiplex PCR reads. The sample gives approximately 400,000 distinct CDR3 sequences, 15% to 20% of which show up once; roughly 3.5% is in the top ten. The sequencing input was blood. Receptors were obtained from a woman aged 18 to 35 with Graves' hyperthyroidism.

In this sample, this clonotype turned up many times. The chain has TRBV29-1 and TRBJ1-1; no firm D call. V lost 7 bases and J lost 6, with 21 bases in between. The CDR3 runs 14 residues. Germline V lookup: CDR1 SQVTM, CDR2 ANQGSEA. CDR3 sequence reads: CSASRVLLGAEAFF. CDR3 in DNA: TGCAGCGCGTCTCGGGTTCTTCTCGGGGCTGAAGCTTTCTTT. The full variable domain, its missing parts supplied by reference TRBV29-1 and TRBJ1-1, is SAVISQKPSRDICQRGTSLTIQCQVDSQVTMMFWYRQQPGQSLTLIATANQGSEATYESGFVIDKFPISRPNLTFSTLTVSNMSPEDSSIYLCSASRVLLGAEAFFGQGTRLTVV.

This rearrangement joins TRBV28 to TRBJ1-1; D remains unclear. V lost 4 bases and J lost 1, with 10 bases in between. The germline CDR1 and CDR2 sequences are MDHEN and SYDVKM. The CDR3 consists of 14 residues. CDR3 in amino acids: CASSSPPSNTEAFF. Written as DNA, the CDR3 is TGTGCCAGCAGTTCCCCCCCGTCGAACACTGAAGCTTTCTTT. The complete variable domain, with remaining parts taken from reference TRBV28 and TRBJ1-1, reads DVKVTQSSRYLVKRTGEKVFLECVQDMDHENMFWYRQDPGLGLRLIYFSYDVKMKEKGDIPEGYSVSREKKERFSLILESASTNQTSMYLCASSSPPSNTEAFFGQGTRLTVV.

In this sample, this clonotype turned up many times. The chain carries TRBV4-1 and TRBJ2-2; 11 bases are shared with TRBD1. The CDR3 sequence is 17 residues long. J was trimmed by 3 bases and V by 3 bases; bases with no gene match: 6. Germline values: CDR1 MGHRA, CDR2 YSYEKL. The CDR3 loop is CASSHPDRGLDTGELFF. The CDR3 DNA reads TGCGCCAGCAGCCACCCGGACAGGGGGCTGGACACCGGGGAGCTGTTTTTT.

This clonotype was picked up many times. This chain uses TRBV28 with TRBJ1-2; D gene ambiguous. V was shortened by 6 bases and J by 2 bases, with 4 bases between the two germline ends. The CDR3 spans 11 residues. Germline V gene data show CDR1 as MDHEN and CDR2 as SYDVKM. In DNA, the CDR3 is TGTGCCAGCAGGATGAACTATGGCTACACCTTC. It specifies CASRMNYGYTF.

The table lists this clonotype with many counts. As DNA, the CDR3 is TGCAGTGCTAGAATGGCCCAAGGGAACACTGAAGCTTTCTTT. Translation: CSARMAQGNTEAFF. This rearrangement joins TRBV20-1 to TRBJ1-1; D is unclear. V dropped 2 bases and J dropped 1 base, with 11 bases sitting between them. This CDR3 contains 14 residues. From germline, CDR1 is DFQATT and CDR2 SNEGSKA (reference sequence).

By frequency in the sample, this clonotype is medium-sized. The chain carries TRBV12-3 or TRBV12-4 and TRBJ2-5, with 12 bases identical to TRBD2. J lost 2 bases, V lost 4 bases, and 8 bases had no gene match. The CDR3 runs 17 residues. This CDR3 reads CASSSPGLAGPQETQYF. The DNA of the CDR3 is TGTGCCAGCAGTTCCCCGGGACTAGCGGGTCCACAAGAGACCCAGTACTTC.

In this sample, this clonotype turned up many times. The chain recombines TRBV12-3 or TRBV12-4 with TRBJ2-7; either TRBD1 or TRBD2 may supply D (6 bases each). V was cut by 3 bases and J by 7 bases, with 10 bases left in between. CDR3 length equals 12 residues. The DNA for the CDR3 is TGTGCCAGCAGTTTGGGGGGCCGAGAGCAGTACTTC. It specifies CASSLGGREQYF.

This clonotype was observed at least ten times. CDR3 coding DNA: TGTGCCTGGAGTGTTGGGCCAGGGGGAGCTTTCTTT. Translation gives CAWSVGPGGAFF. The chain couples TRBV30 to TRBJ1-1; 7 bases match TRBD1. CDR3 length: 12 amino acids. CDR1 GTSNPN and CDR2 SVGIG come from the germline V gene (reference sequence). J was trimmed by 10 bases and V by 0 bases; bases with no gene match: 5.

This clonotype was counted many times. The CDR3 region is CASSLISRDRTTDTQYF. The CDR3 DNA follows: TGCGCCAGCAGCTTGATCTCCCGGGACAGGACCACCGATACGCAGTATTTT. The chain carries TRBV5-1 and TRBJ2-3; 8 positions match TRBD1. V dropped 1 base and J dropped 6; count of bases not matched to a gene: 13. The CDR3 sequence is 17 residues long. The germline CDR1 and CDR2 sequences are SGHRS and YFSETQ.

This clonotype was found many times. The genes are TRBV20-1 and TRBJ2-2; TRBD1 matches at 7 bases. The CDR3 is made up of 13 amino acids. The germline V gene has CDR1 DFQATT and CDR2 SNEGSKA (reference sequence). V dropped 1 base and J dropped 6; count of bases not matched to a gene: 2. The CDR3 loop is CSARGDRAGELFF. In DNA form, the CDR3 reads TGCAGTGCTAGAGGAGACAGGGCCGGGGAGCTGTTTTTT.

This clonotype came up many times. This chain uses TRBV9 with TRBJ1-2; 8 bases map to TRBD1. Per germline, CDR1 SGDLS and CDR2 YYNGEE. The CDR3 is 14 amino acids. The V segment lost 4 bases and the J segment 8 bases; nucleotides outside the gene matches: 10. The CDR3 is CASSPRTGRRGYTF. The CDR3 DNA sequence: TGTGCCAGCAGCCCCCGGACAGGGAGAAGGGGCTACACCTTC.

The rearrangement joins TRBV30 to TRBJ2-2; possibly TRBD1 or TRBD2 for D (5 bases each). The germline gives CDR1 GTSNPN, CDR2 SVGIG (reference sequence). The length of the CDR3 is 13 residues. The germline V and J ends were trimmed by 3 bases and 7 bases, with 12 bases remaining between them. CDR3 protein: CAWRGVSGGELFF. Written as DNA, the CDR3 is TGTGCCTGGAGGGGGGTATCGGGCGGGGAGCTGTTTTTT. Looking up the rest from reference TRBV30 and TRBJ2-2 gives the full variable domain: SQTIHQWPATLVQPVGSPLSLECTVEGTSNPNLYWYRQAAGRGLQLLFYSVGIGQISSEVPQNLSASRPQDRQFILSSKKLLLSDSGFYLCAWRGVSGGELFFGEGSRLTVL.

J is TRBJ1-4 and V is TRBV18; no reliable D call. Germline CDR1 and CDR2: KGHSH and LQKENI. The CDR3 runs to 12 residues. Trimming removed 2 bases from V and 7 bases from J, with 5 bases in between. The DNA of the CDR3 is TGTGCCAGCTCACCAGAGGGTGAAAAACTGTTTTTT. Amino acids: CASSPEGEKLFF.

Ten or more counts support this clonotype. V usage is TRBV29-1 and J usage is TRBJ1-1, with 7 bases identical to TRBD1. The CDR3 covers 13 residues. V was pared by 8 bases and J by 1 base, with 7 bases of the junction left unmatched. In germline, CDR1 is SQVTM, CDR2 ANQGSEA. The CDR3, as DNA: TGCAGCTCTTTACGACAGGGGAACACTGAAGCTTTCTTT. Its protein product is CSSLRQGNTEAFF.

This clonotype was counted between two and nine times. The chain uses TRBV3-1 and TRBJ2-2; a possible D gene is TRBD1 (5 bases). V shed 0 bases and J shed 3 bases, with 14 bases lying between them. The CDR3 consists of 17 residues. Germline CDR1 is LGHDT and CDR2 is YNNKEL (reference sequence). The CDR3 region has the DNA TGTGCCAGCAGCCAAGAGGAGTCAGGGTGGGACACCGGGGAGCTGTTTTTT. This translates into CASSQEESGWDTGELFF. The full variable domain, completed using reference TRBV3-1 and TRBJ2-2, is DTAVSQTPKYLVTQMGNDKSIKCEQNLGHDTMYWYKQDSKKFLKIMFSYNNKELIINETVPNRFSPKSPDKAHLNLHINSLELGDSAVYFCASSQEESGWDTGELFFGEGSRLTVL.

This clonotype has a count of ten or more. The junction does not match germline at one end; this may be a read error. V is TRBV24-1 and J is TRBJ2-5; no firm D call. The CDR3 consists of 16 residues. Germline lookup yields CDR1 KGHDR and CDR2 SFDVKD. The CDR3 loop reads CATSDFLAGTQEAQYF. The CDR3 DNA sequence: TGTGCCACCAGTGATTTCTTGGCAGGAACCCAAGAGGCCCAGTACTTC.

This clonotype was detected only a few times. The chain recombines TRBV18 with TRBJ1-1; D unclear. Germline CDR1 KGHSH, CDR2 LQKENI. The CDR3 covers 14 residues. Trimming took off 1 base at V and 5 bases at J, with 11 bases between the two ends. The CDR3 here is CASSPLRIPTEAFF. The CDR3 DNA reads TGTGCCAGCTCACCACTCCGGATCCCTACTGAAGCTTTCTTT.

This clonotype was recorded at least ten times. CDR3 loop: CASSPSDRRSANTGELFF. CDR3 in DNA: TGTGCCAGCAGCCCCTCGGACAGACGTTCAGCGAACACCGGGGAGCTGTTTTTT. The V call is TRBV9, the J call TRBJ2-2; a weak D match, TRBD1 (6 bases). V dropped 4 bases and J dropped 0 bases, with 19 bases sitting between them. The CDR3 is 18 residues long. CDR1 SGDLS and CDR2 YYNGEE come from the germline V gene.

V usage is TRBV29-1 and J usage is TRBJ2-3, with a weak D call TRBD1 (6 bases). The germline V and J ends were trimmed by 6 bases and 6 bases, with 25 bases remaining between them. Germline-derived CDR1 and CDR2 are SQVTM and ANQGSEA. CDR3 length equals 16 residues. DNA of the CDR3: TGCAGCGTCGTGGCCCCGGGACACCTGGGTCCGGATACGCAGTATTTT. Translating it yields CSVVAPGHLGPDTQYF.

In this sample, this clonotype turned up many times. The chain is built from TRBV19 and TRBJ1-2; the D is unclear. CDR3 length: 11 amino acids. Trimming shortened V by 10 bases and J by 13 bases, and 19 bases separated the two germline ends. The V gene's germline CDR1 is LNHDA and CDR2 SQIVND (reference sequence). CDR3 bases: TGTGCCACCTGGCGGGTGGGAGTGAGCACCTTC. Protein sequence: CATWRVGVSTF.

The chain uses TRBV2 and TRBJ2-7; tentative D call: TRBD1 (5 bases). This CDR3 contains 16 residues. CDR1 and CDR2 (germline): SNHLY, FYNNEI. With 7 bases removed from V and 5 bases from J, the gap between germline ends came to 24 bases. The CDR3, as DNA: TGTGCCAGCAACATGAGACAGATATTGTTGGGGAACGAGCAGTACTTC. It is translated as CASNMRQILLGNEQYF.

This clonotype appeared many times. V is TRBV18 and J is TRBJ2-5; 11 bases line up with TRBD2. This CDR3 comprises 16 residues. Germline CDR1 is KGHSH and CDR2 is LQKENI. The V and J ends lost 6 bases and 1 base, in that order; junction bases with no gene match: 7. CDR3 amino acids: CASSYGTSGVQETQYF. CDR3 nucleotide sequence: TGTGCCAGCTCCTACGGGACTAGCGGAGTCCAAGAGACCCAGTACTTC. The full variable domain, rest sourced from reference TRBV18 and TRBJ2-5, is NAGVMQNPRHLVRRRGQEARLRCSPMKGHSHVYWYRQLPEEGLKFMVYLQKENIIDESGMPKERFSAEFPKEGPSILRIQQVVRGDSAAYFCASSYGTSGVQETQYFGPGTRLLVL.

Many counts were recorded for this clonotype. This sequence joins TRBV7-9 and TRBJ1-2; 8 positions agree with TRBD1. In germline, CDR1 is SEHNR, CDR2 FQNEAQ (reference sequence). V trimming: 4 bases; J trimming: 6 bases; junction bases outside the gene matches: 4. The length of the CDR3 is 13 residues. This CDR3 is CASSYRTGNGYTF. The DNA of the CDR3 is TGTGCCAGCAGCTACAGGACAGGGAATGGCTACACCTTC.

The J gene is TRBJ1-1, the V gene TRBV6-1; D might be TRBD1 (5 bases). Trimming removed 4 bases at V and 3 bases at J, with 9 bases between. The CDR3 covers 13 residues. CDR1 is MNHNS, CDR2 SASEGT, per germline. The CDR3 bases are TGTGCCAGCAGTGTCACAGGCTACACTGAAGCTTTCTTT. Its protein product is CASSVTGYTEAFF.

In its sample, this clonotype was seen many times. The chain's CDR3 is CASSARPPGQGHEQYF. For the CDR3, the DNA is TGTGCCAGCAGCGCAAGACCACCGGGACAGGGACACGAGCAGTACTTC. The V call is TRBV4-2, the J call TRBJ2-7; 9 nucleotides align to TRBD1. Germline CDR1 is LGHNA and CDR2 is YNFKEQ. V shed 5 bases and J 5 bases; nucleotides not matched to a gene: 13. There are 16 residues in the CDR3.

As concerns this clonotype: The CDR3 does not close with the conserved phenylalanine or tryptophan, likely indicating a read error. V and J are TRBV19 and TRBJ1-2; D gene unclear. Trimming cost V 0 bases and J 4 bases, with 6 bases left between them. Germline V gene sequence: CDR1 LNHDA, CDR2 SQIVND (reference sequence). CDR3 length: 13 residues. DNA for the CDR3: TGTGCCAGTAGTATAGATCCTGTCTATGGCTACACCTAC. This encodes CASSIDPVYGYTY.

This rearrangement joins TRBV18 to TRBJ1-1; D is unclear. Trimming removed 1 base from V and 2 bases from J, with 14 bases in between. Germline assignment: CDR1 KGHSH and CDR2 LQKENI. CDR3 length: 16 amino acids. As DNA, the CDR3 is TGTGCCAGCTCACCACTGCGCGGGCGCGGAAACACTGAAGCTTTCTTT. Encoded protein: CASSPLRGRGNTEAFF.

This clonotype was counted many times. The genes are TRBV12-3 or TRBV12-4 and TRBJ1-1; D ambiguous. Trimming stripped 6 bases from V and 1 base from J, with 12 bases between. This CDR3 region has 14 residues. In DNA, the CDR3 is TGTGCCAGCAGCAAAACCTTAAAGAACACTGAAGCTTTCTTT. Protein sequence: CASSKTLKNTEAFF.

In this sample, this clonotype turned up many times. This rearrangement joins TRBV15 to TRBJ2-2, with 9 bases identical to TRBD2. The germline V gene has CDR1 LNHNV and CDR2 YYDKDF (reference sequence). This CDR3 contains 14 residues. With 8 bases clipped from V and 5 bases from J, the junction kept 6 bases outside the gene matches. As DNA, the CDR3 is TGTGCCACCTCAGCGGGGGGTCTAACCGGGGAGCTGTTTTTT. The encoded protein is CATSAGGLTGELFF.

This clonotype was seen at least ten times. The gene calls are TRBV7-9 and TRBJ2-2, with 7 bases fitting TRBD1. J lost 3 bases, V lost 3 bases, and 4 bases had no gene match. The germline V gene has CDR1 SEHNR and CDR2 FQNEAQ (reference sequence). This CDR3 is built from 15 residues. CDR3 sequence (DNA): TGTGCCAGCAGCTTGAGACAGGGCTACACCGGGGAGCTGTTTTTT. Its translation is CASSLRQGYTGELFF.